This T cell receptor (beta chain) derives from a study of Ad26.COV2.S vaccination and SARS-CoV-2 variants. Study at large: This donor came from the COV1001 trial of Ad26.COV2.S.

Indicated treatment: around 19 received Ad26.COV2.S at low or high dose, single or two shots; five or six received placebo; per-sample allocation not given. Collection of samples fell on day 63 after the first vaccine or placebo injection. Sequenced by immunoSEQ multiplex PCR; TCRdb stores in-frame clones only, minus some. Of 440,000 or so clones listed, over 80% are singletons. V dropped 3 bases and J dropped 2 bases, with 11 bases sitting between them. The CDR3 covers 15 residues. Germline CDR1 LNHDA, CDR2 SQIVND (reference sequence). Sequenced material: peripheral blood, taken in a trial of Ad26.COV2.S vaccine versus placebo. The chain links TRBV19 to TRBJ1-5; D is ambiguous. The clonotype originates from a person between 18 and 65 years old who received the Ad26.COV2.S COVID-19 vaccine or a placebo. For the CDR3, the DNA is TGTGCCAGTAGTATCAGAGGGCCTGGCAATCAGCCCCAGCATTTT. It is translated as CASSIRGPGNQPQHF.